The rows below give T cell receptor beta chains drawn from one sample of a study of blood T cell repertoires in COVID-19. The data were produced by immunoSEQ multiplex PCR, yet TCRdb's version contains in-frame clones alone and is incomplete. Of 85,000 to 95,000 clones in the sample, roughly 90% were seen once. Sequencing used peripheral blood. These receptors were obtained from a man aged 55-75 years with COVID-19, enrolled during active disease. Each CDR3 is given with its conserved first and last residue. The D gene is left open where the match is weak. Some rows mark clone size as missing; the rest say once, few, many or name a class of expanded clone.

J: TRBJ2-3
V: TRBV5-1
size: NA
D: NA
DNA: TGCGCCAGCACCACAGATCGGCAGTCAGATACGCAGTATTTT
CDR3: CASTTDRQSDTQYF

J: TRBJ1-1
V: TRBV6-1
size: few
D: TRBD1
DNA: TGTGCCAGCAGTGACCGAGGGGGCAACACTGAAGCTTTCTTT
CDR3: CASSDRGGNTEAFF

J: TRBJ1-1
V: TRBV19
size: NA
D: NA
DNA: TGTGCCAGTAGTATGGGAGGGGAAACTGAAGCTTTCTTT
CDR3: CASSMGGETEAFF

J: TRBJ1-1
V: TRBV5-5
size: few
D: NA
DNA: TGTGCCAGCAGCTTGATTACTACAGGGCCGAACACTGAAGCTTTCTTT
CDR3: CASSLITTGPNTEAFF

J: TRBJ1-1
V: TRBV9
size: NA
D: NA
DNA: TGTGCCAGCAGCCCCCACAGTAATTACATGAACACTGAAGCTTTCTTT
CDR3: CASSPHSNYMNTEAFF

J: TRBJ2-7
V: TRBV6-1
size: NA
D: NA
DNA: TGTGCCAGCAGCGAATTCACCCCCGACAACTCCTACGAGCAGTACTTC
CDR3: CASSEFTPDNSYEQYF

J: TRBJ2-2
V: TRBV7-2
size: NA
D: TRBD2
DNA: TGTGCCAGCAGCTTAATTGCTAGCGGGGACACCGGGGAGCTGTTTTTT
CDR3: CASSLIASGDTGELFF

J: TRBJ2-5
V: TRBV6-4
size: NA
D: NA
DNA: TGTGCCAGCAGTCGGGTCCTCGGAGAGACCCAGTACTTC
CDR3: CASSRVLGETQYF

J: TRBJ2-1
V: TRBV5-8
size: NA
D: TRBD1
DNA: TGTGCCAGCAGCAGCGACAGGGGACGGCAGTTCTTC
CDR3: CASSSDRGRQFF

J: TRBJ1-6
V: TRBV5-4
size: few
D: TRBD1
DNA: TGTGCCAGCAGCCGGAACGACCTAGGGGGCAAGTCTTCACCCCTCCACTTT
CDR3: CASSRNDLGGKSSPLHF

J: TRBJ2-1
V: TRBV5-8
size: NA
D: TRBD2
DNA: TGTGCCAGCAGCTCGACTAGCGGCACACTCAATGAGCAGTTCTTC
CDR3: CASSSTSGTLNEQFF

J: TRBJ1-1
V: TRBV23-1
size: NA
D: TRBD1
DNA: TGCGCCAGCTCCACAGGACAGGAAAAGAACACTGAAGCTTTCTTT
CDR3: CASSTGQEKNTEAFF

J: TRBJ2-3
V: TRBV7-3
size: once
D: NA
DNA: TGTGCCAGCAGCCACGGGACTGGCACAGATACGCAGTATTTT
CDR3: CASSHGTGTDTQYF

J: TRBJ2-2
V: TRBV30
size: NA
D: NA
DNA: TGTGCCTGGATCCTCGGAGGGGAATCCGGGGAGCTGTTTTTT
CDR3: CAWILGGESGELFF